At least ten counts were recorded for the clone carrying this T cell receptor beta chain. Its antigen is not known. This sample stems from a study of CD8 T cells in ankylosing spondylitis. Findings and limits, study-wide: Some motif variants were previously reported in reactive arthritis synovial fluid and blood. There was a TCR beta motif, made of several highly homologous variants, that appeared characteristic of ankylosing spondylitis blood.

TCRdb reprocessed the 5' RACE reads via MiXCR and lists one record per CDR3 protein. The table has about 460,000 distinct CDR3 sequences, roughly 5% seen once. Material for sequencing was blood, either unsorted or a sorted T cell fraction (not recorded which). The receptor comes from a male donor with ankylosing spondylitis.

The CDR3 nucleotides are TGTGCCAGCAGCTTAGAGACAGGGCAGTTGAACACTGAAGCTTTCTTT. Amino acids: CASSLETGQLNTEAFF. The chain is built from TRBV7-9 and TRBJ1-1; 7 bases line up with TRBD1. J was trimmed by 0 bases and V by 1 base; bases with no gene match: 5. Germline CDR1 is SEHNR and CDR2 is FQNEAQ (reference sequence). This CDR3 contains 16 residues.